This TCR beta chain was recovered during a study of control samples from healthy donors and cancer patients. Profiling relied on immunoSEQ multiplex PCR, and the TCRdb table lists in-frame clones only, not all of them. The top ten clones hold nearly 0.95% of a sample with 100,000 or so clones, about 89% of them seen once. The germline V gene encodes CDR1 SGHTA and CDR2 FQGNSA. The germline V and J ends were trimmed by 2 bases and 3 bases, with 13 bases remaining between them. This CDR3 spans 15 amino acids. This chain joins TRBV7-2 and TRBJ1-1; D remains unclear. The specimen sequenced was blood. The clonotype comes from a woman under 40 in good health. The chain's CDR3 is CASSLKGFGDTEAFF. In DNA form, the CDR3 reads TGTGCCAGCAGCTTAAAGGGCTTTGGGGACACTGAAGCTTTCTTT.